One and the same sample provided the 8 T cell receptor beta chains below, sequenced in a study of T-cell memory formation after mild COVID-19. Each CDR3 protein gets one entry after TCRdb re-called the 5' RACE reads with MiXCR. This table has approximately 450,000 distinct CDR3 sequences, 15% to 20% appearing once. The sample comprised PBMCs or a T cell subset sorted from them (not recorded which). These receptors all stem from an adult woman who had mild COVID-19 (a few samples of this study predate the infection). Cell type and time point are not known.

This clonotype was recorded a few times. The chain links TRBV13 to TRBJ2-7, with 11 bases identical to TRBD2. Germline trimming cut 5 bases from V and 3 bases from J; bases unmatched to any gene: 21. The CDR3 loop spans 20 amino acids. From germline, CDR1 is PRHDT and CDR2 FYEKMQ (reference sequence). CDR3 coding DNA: TGTGCCAGCAGCCCCGGACAGAAGATTAGCGGGAGGGTCTCCCTCTACGAGCAGTACTTC. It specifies CASSPGQKISGRVSLYEQYF. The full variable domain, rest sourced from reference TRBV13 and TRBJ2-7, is AAGVIQSPRHLIKEKRETATLKCYPIPRHDTVYWYQQGPGQDPQFLISFYEKMQSDKGSIPDRFSAQQFSDYHSELNMSSLELGDSALYFCASSPGQKISGRVSLYEQYFGPGTRLTVT.

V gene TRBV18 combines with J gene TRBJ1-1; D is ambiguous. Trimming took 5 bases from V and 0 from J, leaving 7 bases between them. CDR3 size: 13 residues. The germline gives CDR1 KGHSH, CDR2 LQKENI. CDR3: CASSSDLNTEAFF. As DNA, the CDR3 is TGTGCCAGCTCATCCGACTTGAACACTGAAGCTTTCTTT.

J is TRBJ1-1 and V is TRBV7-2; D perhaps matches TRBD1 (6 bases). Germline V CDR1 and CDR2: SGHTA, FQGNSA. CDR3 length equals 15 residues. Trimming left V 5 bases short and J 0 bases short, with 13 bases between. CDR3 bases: TGTGCCAGCAGCCCACAGACAGGATTGAACACTGAAGCTTTCTTT. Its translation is CASSPQTGLNTEAFF.

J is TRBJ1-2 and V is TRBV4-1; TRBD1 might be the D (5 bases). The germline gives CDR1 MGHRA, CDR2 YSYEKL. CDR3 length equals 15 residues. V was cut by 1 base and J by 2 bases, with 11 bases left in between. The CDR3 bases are TGCGCCAGCAGCCAAGTGGGGGGGGAGAACTATGGCTACACCTTC. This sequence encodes CASSQVGGENYGYTF.

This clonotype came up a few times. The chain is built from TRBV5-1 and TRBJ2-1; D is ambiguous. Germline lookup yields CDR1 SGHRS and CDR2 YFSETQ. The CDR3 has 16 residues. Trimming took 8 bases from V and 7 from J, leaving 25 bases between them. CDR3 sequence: CASRPPTAFYSNEQFF. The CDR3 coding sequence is TGCGCCAGTCGCCCGCCGACTGCCTTCTACTCTAATGAGCAGTTCTTC.

The chain's CDR3 is CASTPGSARADTQYF. In DNA, the CDR3 is TGTGCCAGCACCCCTGGATCGGCGAGGGCAGATACGCAGTATTTT. This sequence joins TRBV6-2 or TRBV6-3 and TRBJ2-3, with TRBD2 as a possible D gene (5 bases). The CDR3 covers 15 residues. CDR1 MNHEY and CDR2 SVGEGT come from the germline V gene. Trimming left V 7 bases short and J 4 bases short, with 18 bases between.

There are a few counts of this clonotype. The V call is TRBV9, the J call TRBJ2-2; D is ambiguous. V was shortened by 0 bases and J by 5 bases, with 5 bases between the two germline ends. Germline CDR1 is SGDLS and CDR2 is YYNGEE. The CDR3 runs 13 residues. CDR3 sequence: CASSVGRTGELFF. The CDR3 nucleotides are TGTGCCAGCAGCGTAGGTCGTACCGGGGAGCTGTTTTTT.

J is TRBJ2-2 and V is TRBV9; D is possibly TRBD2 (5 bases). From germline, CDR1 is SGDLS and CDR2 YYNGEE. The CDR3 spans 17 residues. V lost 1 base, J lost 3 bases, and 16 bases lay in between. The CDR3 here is CASSVTYARVDTGELFF. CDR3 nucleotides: TGTGCCAGCAGCGTAACTTACGCGAGGGTGGACACCGGGGAGCTGTTTTTT.